This is a list of T cell receptor beta chains from one sample in a study of metastatic and nonmetastatic thyroid tumors. MiXCR reprocessed the PCR reads for TCRdb. The repertoire has fewer than 40,000 clones, about a sixth of them found once; the top ten carry roughly 6.2%. The sequenced sample was blood. These receptors came from a male donor with papillary thyroid cancer or a benign thyroid nodule (not recorded which). Some clones in this sample may be carry-over from other donors' samples. Each CDR3 is given with its conserved first and last residue. Each record gives: CDR3 length, D gene, V gene, clone size, J gene, CDR3 DNA, CDR3 protein. D genes are given only for firm matches. Rows may omit the clone size; those that give it use once, few, many or a size class.

cdr3_length: 15
d_call: .
v_call: TRBV11-1
clone_size: many
j_call: TRBJ2-5
cdr3_nt: TGTGCCAGCAGCTTGGGGATAGCACTTTCTGAGACCCAGTACTTC
cdr3_aa: CASSLGIALSETQYF

cdr3_length: 15
d_call: TRBD2
v_call: TRBV7-6
clone_size: many
j_call: TRBJ2-1
cdr3_nt: TGTGCCAGCAGCTCCCCCCTAGCGGGGGACAATGAGCAGTTCTTC
cdr3_aa: CASSSPLAGDNEQFF

cdr3_length: 14
d_call: .
v_call: TRBV6-4
clone_size: few
j_call: TRBJ1-1
cdr3_nt: TGTGCCATCCAAAGGGGGGGGTGGGACACTGAAGCTTTCTTT
cdr3_aa: CAIQRGGWDTEAFF

cdr3_length: 14
d_call: .
v_call: TRBV2
clone_size: .
j_call: TRBJ2-7
cdr3_nt: TGTGCCAGCAGGAGATCTAGAGACTCCTACGAGCAGTACTTC
cdr3_aa: CASRRSRDSYEQYF

cdr3_length: 15
d_call: TRBD1
v_call: TRBV5-1
clone_size: many
j_call: TRBJ1-4
cdr3_nt: TGCGCCAGCAGAGACGACAGGGGCACAGGTGAAAAACTGTTTTTT
cdr3_aa: CASRDDRGTGEKLFF

cdr3_length: 10
d_call: TRBD1
v_call: TRBV20-1
clone_size: .
j_call: TRBJ1-1
cdr3_nt: TGCAGTGCTCAGGGGGTTGAAGCTTTCTTT
cdr3_aa: CSAQGVEAFF

cdr3_length: 13
d_call: .
v_call: TRBV27
clone_size: .
j_call: TRBJ1-2
cdr3_nt: TGTGCCAGCATCCTTACAGGTCTTCGAGGCTACACCTTC
cdr3_aa: CASILTGLRGYTF

cdr3_length: 19
d_call: .
v_call: TRBV24-1
clone_size: many
j_call: TRBJ2-1
cdr3_nt: TGTGCCACCAGTGAGCCTGGGGGGAGGTCCCCTTTAGCCTACAATGAGCAGTTCTTC
cdr3_aa: CATSEPGGRSPLAYNEQFF

cdr3_length: 14
d_call: .
v_call: TRBV19
clone_size: many
j_call: TRBJ1-3
cdr3_nt: TGTGCCAGTAGTAAGGGCAGCTCTGGAAACACCATATATTTT
cdr3_aa: CASSKGSSGNTIYF

cdr3_length: 19
d_call: .
v_call: TRBV5-1
clone_size: many
j_call: TRBJ2-1
cdr3_nt: TGCGCCAGCAGCTTTGGGGCAGGGAAGGCGGCTAGCCTTTACAATGAGCAGTTCTTC
cdr3_aa: CASSFGAGKAASLYNEQFF

cdr3_length: 14
d_call: .
v_call: TRBV19
clone_size: .
j_call: TRBJ1-6
cdr3_nt: TGTGCCAGTAGATTCAAGGGCCATAATTCACCCCTCCACTTT
cdr3_aa: CASRFKGHNSPLHF

cdr3_length: 14
d_call: TRBD2
v_call: TRBV3-1
clone_size: many
j_call: TRBJ2-3
cdr3_nt: TGTGCCAGCAGCCAGCCGGGACTAGAGGATACGCAGTATTTT
cdr3_aa: CASSQPGLEDTQYF

cdr3_length: 14
d_call: TRBD1
v_call: TRBV5-1
clone_size: many
j_call: TRBJ2-4
cdr3_nt: TGCGCCAGCAGCCCCCGGGACAGGGGCGACATTCAGTACTTC
cdr3_aa: CASSPRDRGDIQYF

cdr3_length: 15
d_call: TRBD2
v_call: TRBV7-6
clone_size: many
j_call: TRBJ2-3
cdr3_nt: TGTGCCAGCAGCTTACCTAGCGGGGGATGGGATACGCAGTATTTT
cdr3_aa: CASSLPSGGWDTQYF

cdr3_length: 13
d_call: TRBD1
v_call: TRBV20-1
clone_size: medium-sized
j_call: TRBJ1-1
cdr3_nt: TGCAGTGCAGCCGACAGGGGGAACACTGAAGCTTTCTTT
cdr3_aa: CSAADRGNTEAFF

cdr3_length: 15
d_call: TRBD1
v_call: TRBV27
clone_size: few
j_call: TRBJ1-6
cdr3_nt: TGTGCCAGCAGTTTAAAGACAGGGTTTAATTCGCCCCTCCACTTT
cdr3_aa: CASSLKTGFNSPLHF